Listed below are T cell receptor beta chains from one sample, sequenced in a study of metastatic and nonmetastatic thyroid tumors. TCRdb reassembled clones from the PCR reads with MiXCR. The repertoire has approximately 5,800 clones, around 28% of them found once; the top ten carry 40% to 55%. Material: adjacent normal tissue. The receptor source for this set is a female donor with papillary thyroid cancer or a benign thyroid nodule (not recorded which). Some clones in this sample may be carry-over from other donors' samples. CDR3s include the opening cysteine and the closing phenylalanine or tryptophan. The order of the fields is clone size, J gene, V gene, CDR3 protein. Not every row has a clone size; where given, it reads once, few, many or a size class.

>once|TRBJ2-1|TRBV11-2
CASSLMGLAMGEQFF
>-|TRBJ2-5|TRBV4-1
CASSSRGDRGRETQYF
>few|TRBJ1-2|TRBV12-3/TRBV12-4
CASRGRGYGYTF
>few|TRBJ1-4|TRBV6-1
CARRRQAWGEKLFF
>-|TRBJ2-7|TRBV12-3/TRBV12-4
CASSRTNEQYF
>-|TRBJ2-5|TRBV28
CASSLGQIQETQYF
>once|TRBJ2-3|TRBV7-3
CASGFSGALDTQYF
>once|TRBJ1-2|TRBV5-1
CASSLGGTATEGYTF
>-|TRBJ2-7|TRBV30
CAWSREGAMNF
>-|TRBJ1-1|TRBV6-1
CASSLRDRGAEAFF
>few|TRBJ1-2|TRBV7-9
CASSPTATNYGYTF
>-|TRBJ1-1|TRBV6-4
CASSAEGGSLNTEAFF
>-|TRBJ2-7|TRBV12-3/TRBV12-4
CASSHLMSGTAYEQYF
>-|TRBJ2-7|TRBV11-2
CAISLEPWCVQYF
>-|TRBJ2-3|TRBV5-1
CASSLVVASGRASTDTQYF
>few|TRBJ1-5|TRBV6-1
CASQFGENQPQHF
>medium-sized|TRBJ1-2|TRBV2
CASSGENYGYTF
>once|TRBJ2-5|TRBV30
CAWSVVDETQYF
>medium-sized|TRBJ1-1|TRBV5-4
CASSLDRVGEAFF
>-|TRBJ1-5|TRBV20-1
CSAHEGNSNQPQHF
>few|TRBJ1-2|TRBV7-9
CASSSPGGYGYTF
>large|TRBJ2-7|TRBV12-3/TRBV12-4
CASSVVAGGYEQYF
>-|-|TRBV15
CATKLEYSTYEQFF
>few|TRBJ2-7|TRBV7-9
CASSFRGAGEQYF
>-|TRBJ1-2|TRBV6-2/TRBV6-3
CASSPGRSFTGTQAF
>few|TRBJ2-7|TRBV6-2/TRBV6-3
CASRPGQGVAGAFYEQYF
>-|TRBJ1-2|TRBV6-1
CASSQTGGPNGYTF
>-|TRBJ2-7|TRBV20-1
CSAGAGGTGEQYF
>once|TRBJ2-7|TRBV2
CASSDGGVLPGEQYF
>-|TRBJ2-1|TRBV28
CASTGLTNEQFF
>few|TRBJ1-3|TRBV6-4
CASRPQASGNTIYF
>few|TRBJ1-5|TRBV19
CASSTTGARDQPQHF
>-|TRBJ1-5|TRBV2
CASSEQAAYSNQPQHF
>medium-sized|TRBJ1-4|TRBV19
CASSINRATNEKLFF
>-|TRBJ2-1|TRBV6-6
CASSYSAGGGEQFF
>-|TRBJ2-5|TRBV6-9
CASNRIAGGQEAQYF
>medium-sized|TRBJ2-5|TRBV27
CASSSLNGIWQETQYF
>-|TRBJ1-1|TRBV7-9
CASSSKGGGQAEASF
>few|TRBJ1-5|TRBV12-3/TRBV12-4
CASSFGQGGQPQHF
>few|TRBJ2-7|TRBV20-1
CSARAPSGGFYEQYF